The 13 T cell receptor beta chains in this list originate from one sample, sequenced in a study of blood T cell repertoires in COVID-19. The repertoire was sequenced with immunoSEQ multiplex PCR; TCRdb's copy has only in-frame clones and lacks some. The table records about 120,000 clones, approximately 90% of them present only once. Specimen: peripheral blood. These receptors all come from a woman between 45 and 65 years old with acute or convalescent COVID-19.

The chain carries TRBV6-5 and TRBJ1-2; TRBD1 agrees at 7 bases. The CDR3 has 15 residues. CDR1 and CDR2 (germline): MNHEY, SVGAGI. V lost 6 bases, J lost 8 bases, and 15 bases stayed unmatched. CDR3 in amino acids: CASRTGQLESLGYTF. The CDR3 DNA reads TGTGCCAGCAGAACGGGACAGCTTGAATCATTGGGCTACACCTTC.

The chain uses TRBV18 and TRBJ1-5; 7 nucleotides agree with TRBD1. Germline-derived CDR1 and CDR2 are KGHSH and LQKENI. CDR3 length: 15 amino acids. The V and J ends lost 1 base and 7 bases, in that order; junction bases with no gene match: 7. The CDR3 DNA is TGTGCCAGCTCACCACAGGGGGCGTGGGAACAGCCCCAGCATTTT. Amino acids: CASSPQGAWEQPQHF.

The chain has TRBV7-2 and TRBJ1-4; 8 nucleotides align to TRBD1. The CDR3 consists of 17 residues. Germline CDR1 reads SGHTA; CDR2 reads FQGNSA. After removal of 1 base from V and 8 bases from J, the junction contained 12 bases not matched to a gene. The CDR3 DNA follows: TGTGCCAGCAGCTTAGTAGCGGCAGGGGGCGCCTCGGAAAAACTGTTTTTT. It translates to CASSLVAAGGASEKLFF.

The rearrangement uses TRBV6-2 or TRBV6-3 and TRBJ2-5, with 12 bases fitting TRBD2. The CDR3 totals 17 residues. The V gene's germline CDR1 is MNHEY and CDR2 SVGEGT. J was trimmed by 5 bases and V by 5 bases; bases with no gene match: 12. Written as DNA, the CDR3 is TGTGCCAGCAGTGGCCAAGGACTAGCGGGGATGGGGGAGACCCAGTACTTC. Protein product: CASSGQGLAGMGETQYF.

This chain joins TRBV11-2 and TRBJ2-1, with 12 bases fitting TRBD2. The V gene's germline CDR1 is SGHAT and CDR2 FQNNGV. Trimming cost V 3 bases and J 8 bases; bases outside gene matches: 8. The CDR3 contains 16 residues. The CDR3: CASSFRLAGVGDEQFF. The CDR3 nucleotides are TGTGCCAGCAGCTTCCGACTAGCGGGAGTTGGAGATGAGCAGTTCTTC.

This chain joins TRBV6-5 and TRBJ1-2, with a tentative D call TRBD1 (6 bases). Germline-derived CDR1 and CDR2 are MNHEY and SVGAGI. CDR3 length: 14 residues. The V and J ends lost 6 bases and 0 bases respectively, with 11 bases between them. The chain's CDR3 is CASSLGQTNYGYTF. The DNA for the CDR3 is TGTGCCAGCAGCCTCGGACAGACTAACTATGGCTACACCTTC.

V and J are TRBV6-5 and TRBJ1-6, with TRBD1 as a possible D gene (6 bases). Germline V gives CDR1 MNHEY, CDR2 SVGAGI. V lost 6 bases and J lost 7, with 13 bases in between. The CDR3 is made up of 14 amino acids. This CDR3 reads CASSRQVRNSPLHF. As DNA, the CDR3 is TGTGCCAGCAGCCGACAGGTACGGAATTCACCCCTCCACTTT.

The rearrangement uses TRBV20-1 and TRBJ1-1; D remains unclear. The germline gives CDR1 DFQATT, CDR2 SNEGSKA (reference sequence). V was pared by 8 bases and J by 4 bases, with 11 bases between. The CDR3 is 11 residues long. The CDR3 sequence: CSRVGSTEAFF. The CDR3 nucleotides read TGCAGTCGAGTGGGGAGCACTGAAGCTTTCTTT.

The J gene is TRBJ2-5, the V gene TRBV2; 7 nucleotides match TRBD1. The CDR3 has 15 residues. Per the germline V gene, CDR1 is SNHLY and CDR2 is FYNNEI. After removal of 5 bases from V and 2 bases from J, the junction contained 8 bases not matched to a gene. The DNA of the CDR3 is TGTGCCAGCAGTACACACAGGGGTGAGCAAGAGACCCAGTACTTC. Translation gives CASSTHRGEQETQYF.

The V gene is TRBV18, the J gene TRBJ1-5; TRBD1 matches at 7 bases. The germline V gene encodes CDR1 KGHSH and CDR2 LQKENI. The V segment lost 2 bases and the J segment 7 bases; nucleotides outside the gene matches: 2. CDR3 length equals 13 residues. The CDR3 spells CASSPTGEQPQHF. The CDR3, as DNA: TGTGCCAGCTCACCAACAGGGGAACAGCCCCAGCATTTT.

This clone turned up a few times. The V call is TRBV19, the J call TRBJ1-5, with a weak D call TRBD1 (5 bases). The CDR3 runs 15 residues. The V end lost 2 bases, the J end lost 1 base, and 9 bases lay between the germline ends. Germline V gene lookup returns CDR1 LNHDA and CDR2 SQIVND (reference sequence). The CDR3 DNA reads TGTGCCAGTAGTATAATGGGGGGAAGCAATCAGCCCCAGCATTTT. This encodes CASSIMGGSNQPQHF.

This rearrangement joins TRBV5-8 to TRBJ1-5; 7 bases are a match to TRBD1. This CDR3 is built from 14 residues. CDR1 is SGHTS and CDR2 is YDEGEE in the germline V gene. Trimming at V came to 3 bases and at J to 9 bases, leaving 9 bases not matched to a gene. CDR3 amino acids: CASSSDRDQGPQHF. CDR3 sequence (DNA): TGTGCCAGCAGCTCCGACAGGGATCAGGGGCCCCAGCATTTT.

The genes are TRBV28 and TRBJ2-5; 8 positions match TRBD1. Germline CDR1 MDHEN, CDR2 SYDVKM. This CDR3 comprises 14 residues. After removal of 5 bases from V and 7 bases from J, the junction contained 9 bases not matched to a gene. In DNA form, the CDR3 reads TGTGCCAGCAGTCGCGGACAGGGCCCCAGGACCCAGTACTTC. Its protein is CASSRGQGPRTQYF. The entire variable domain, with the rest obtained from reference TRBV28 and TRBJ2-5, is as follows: DVKVTQSSRYLVKRTGEKVFLECVQDMDHENMFWYRQDPGLGLRLIYFSYDVKMKEKGDIPEGYSVSREKKERFSLILESASTNQTSMYLCASSRGQGPRTQYFGPGTRLLVL.